The 25 T cell receptor beta chains reported below all come from one sample, sequenced in a study of blood T cell repertoires in COVID-19. Sequencing used immunoSEQ multiplex PCR; TCRdb keeps in-frame clones, though not all of them. Among over 70,000 clones, about 75% were seen once, and the ten largest hold around a tenth. Sequencing was carried out using peripheral blood. All receptors derive from a woman older than 75 with acute or convalescent COVID-19.

With regard to this clone: This same CDR3 is encoded by further DNA sequences in the sample. The chain recombines TRBV7-2 with TRBJ1-3; D perhaps matches TRBD1 (5 bases). V was clipped by 6 bases and J by 1 base, with 7 bases between them. The CDR3 spans 13 residues. CDR1 is SGHTA and CDR2 is FQGNSA in the germline V gene. The CDR3 sequence is CASSGGSGNTIYF. Written as DNA, the CDR3 is TGTGCCAGCAGTGGGGGGTCTGGAAACACCATATATTTT.

The rearrangement links TRBV30 to TRBJ2-3; perhaps TRBD1 as D (5 bases). Germline V CDR1 and CDR2: GTSNPN, SVGIG (reference sequence). The germline V and J ends were trimmed by 0 bases and 4 bases, with 20 bases remaining between them. The CDR3 has 17 amino acids. The CDR3 here is CAWSVRLSGWRADTQYF. Written as DNA, the CDR3 is TGTGCCTGGAGTGTACGTCTCTCAGGGTGGAGAGCAGATACGCAGTATTTT.

The chain employs TRBV9 and TRBJ1-6, with D unclear. V shed 1 base and J shed 0 bases, with 8 bases lying between them. Looked up from germline, CDR1 is SGDLS and CDR2 is YYNGEE. The CDR3 has 16 amino acids. The CDR3 sequence: CASSVNISSYNSPLHF. The CDR3 DNA is TGTGCCAGCAGCGTAAACATCAGCTCCTATAATTCACCCCTCCACTTT.

The chain joins TRBV5-1 to TRBJ1-6; D not certain. The CDR3 is 15 residues long. V was clipped by 0 bases and J by 7 bases, with 11 bases between them. Germline CDR1 reads SGHRS; CDR2 reads YFSETQ. The CDR3 loop reads CASSLAGVKNSPLHF. CDR3 DNA sequence: TGCGCCAGCAGCTTGGCCGGGGTTAAGAATTCACCCCTCCACTTT.

This chain links TRBV24-1 with TRBJ2-2; 7 bases line up with TRBD2. This CDR3 region has 13 residues. Germline V lookup: CDR1 KGHDR, CDR2 SFDVKD. Trimming at V came to 12 bases and at J to 7 bases, leaving 10 bases not matched to a gene. The CDR3 reads CAARAGVYGELFF. The CDR3 DNA sequence: TGTGCCGCCCGGGCGGGGGTGTACGGGGAGCTGTTTTTT.

The genes are TRBV7-2 and TRBJ1-6; possibly TRBD1 for D (5 bases). V was pared by 5 bases and J by 8 bases, with 16 bases between. This CDR3 comprises 15 residues. Germline CDR1 is SGHTA and CDR2 is FQGNSA. The CDR3, as DNA: TGTGCCAGCAGCCCATGGGTCCTAGGGGATTCACCCCTCCACTTT. Encoded protein: CASSPWVLGDSPLHF.

This clone was recorded a few times. J is TRBJ2-1 and V is TRBV10-3, with 8 bases aligning to TRBD2. Trimming cost V 5 bases and J 10 bases; bases outside gene matches: 7. Germline V CDR1 and CDR2: ENHRY, SYGVKD. The CDR3 covers 13 residues. CDR3 sequence: CAISITSGSEQFF. The CDR3 DNA sequence: TGTGCCATCAGTATAACTAGCGGTAGCGAGCAGTTCTTC.

V and J are TRBV11-3 and TRBJ2-7, with 10 nucleotides matching TRBD1. The CDR3 extends over 13 amino acids. V lost 4 bases, J lost 6 bases, and 3 bases stayed unmatched. Germline V CDR1 and CDR2: SGHNT, YENEEA. The CDR3 region is CASSSGQGLEQYF. CDR3 DNA: TGTGCCAGCAGCTCGGGACAGGGGCTCGAGCAGTACTTC.

The rearrangement uses TRBV5-4 and TRBJ2-5, with TRBD1 matching over 11 bases. Trimming removed 5 bases from V and 5 bases from J; junction bases left unmatched: 5. This CDR3 has 14 residues. Per germline, CDR1 SGHNT and CDR2 YYREEE (reference sequence). The CDR3 DNA reads TGTGCCAGCAGGCCTGGACAGGGGGCGGAGACCCAGTACTTC. Translating it yields CASRPGQGAETQYF.

The genes are TRBV27 and TRBJ2-7; TRBD2 agrees at 15 bases. This CDR3 is built from 18 residues. In germline, CDR1 is MNHEY, CDR2 SMNVEV (reference sequence). With 2 bases clipped from V and 2 bases from J, the junction kept 7 bases outside the gene matches. CDR3 coding DNA: TGTGCCAGCAGTTTAGAGGGTTGGACTAGCGGGAGGGCCTACGAGCAGTACTTC. Protein product: CASSLEGWTSGRAYEQYF.

This clone was observed a few times. This chain joins TRBV28 and TRBJ1-5; tentatively, D is TRBD1 (5 bases). CDR1 is MDHEN, CDR2 SYDVKM, per germline. The CDR3 is 13 residues long. Trimming cost V 6 bases and J 4 bases, with 10 bases left between them. The CDR3: CASRAGPNQPQHF. CDR3 sequence (DNA): TGTGCCAGCAGGGCGGGGCCTAATCAGCCCCAGCATTTT.

J is TRBJ1-6 and V is TRBV2, with unresolved D. V was cut by 3 bases and J by 10 bases, with 13 bases left in between. This CDR3 region has 14 residues. Germline CDR1 reads SNHLY; CDR2 reads FYNNEI. CDR3 sequence (DNA): TGTGCCAGCAGTGACCGGGGAACGTGGTCACCCCTCCACTTT. Translation: CASSDRGTWSPLHF.

V gene TRBV4-1 combines with J gene TRBJ2-2; 7 bases are shared with TRBD1. The CDR3 is 15 amino acids. V lost 7 bases to trimming and J lost 1 base; unmatched junction nucleotides: 6. The germline CDR1 and CDR2 sequences are MGHRA and YSYEKL. CDR3 amino acids: CASTKGQMNTGELFF. For the CDR3, the DNA is TGCGCCAGCACTAAGGGACAGATGAACACCGGGGAGCTGTTTTTT.

For this clone: The junction does not match germline at one end; this may be a read error. The rearrangement links TRBV18 to TRBJ2-2, with D maybe TRBD2 (5 bases). Per germline, CDR1 KGHSH and CDR2 LQKENI. CDR3 length equals 15 residues. The CDR3 nucleotides are TGTGCCAGCTCACCACGGGAGACGAAAACCGGGGAGCTGTTTTTT. Its translation is CASSPRETKTGELFF.

This chain uses TRBV13 with TRBJ2-7, with 9 bases that match TRBD2. CDR1 and CDR2 (germline): PRHDT, FYEKMQ (reference sequence). The CDR3 has 15 amino acids. J gave up 5 bases and V 1 base, and 6 bases lay outside the gene matches. The CDR3: CASSLVIAGVNEQYF. The CDR3 bases are TGTGCCAGCAGCTTAGTTATAGCGGGAGTAAACGAGCAGTACTTC.

V and J are TRBV7-9 and TRBJ1-1; no firm D call. CDR1 is SEHNR, CDR2 FQNEAQ, per germline (reference sequence). The germline V and J ends were trimmed by 4 bases and 6 bases, with 12 bases remaining between them. The CDR3 loop spans 13 amino acids. This chain's CDR3 is CASSSQWPPEAFF. CDR3 bases: TGTGCCAGCAGCTCCCAGTGGCCCCCTGAAGCTTTCTTT.

This chain links TRBV2 with TRBJ1-4; tentative D call: TRBD1 (6 bases). The ends were cut back, 5 bases at V and 10 bases at J, with 14 bases in the middle. The germline gives CDR1 SNHLY, CDR2 FYNNEI. This CDR3 region has 13 residues. The CDR3 DNA follows: TGTGCCAGCAGTTTGGACAGAGGGAGAAAACTGTTTTTT. It translates to CASSLDRGRKLFF.

The chain couples TRBV9 to TRBJ1-6; 9 bases fit TRBD1. CDR3 size: 15 residues. The V gene's germline CDR1 is SGDLS and CDR2 YYNGEE. Trimming cost V 3 bases and J 8 bases; bases outside gene matches: 6. The CDR3 DNA reads as TGTGCCAGCAGCGCCGGACAGGGGAAGGATTCACCCCTCCACTTT. This gives the protein CASSAGQGKDSPLHF.

This clone was detected only once. The chain carries TRBV27 and TRBJ2-7; TRBD1 matches 8 bases. CDR1 and CDR2 from the germline V gene are MNHEY and SMNVEV (reference sequence). The CDR3 loop spans 15 amino acids. Trimming at V came to 4 bases and at J to 3 bases, leaving 8 bases not matched to a gene. The CDR3 here is CASSSPTGALYEQYF. The CDR3 DNA sequence: TGTGCCAGCAGTTCCCCGACAGGGGCGCTCTACGAGCAGTACTTC.

The chain carries TRBV6-5 and TRBJ2-7; possible D gene TRBD1, 5 bases. This CDR3 spans 14 amino acids. V was shortened by 6 bases and J by 2 bases, with 14 bases between the two germline ends. Looked up from germline, CDR1 is MNHEY and CDR2 is SVGAGI. Here the CDR3 reads CASSPTGRAYEQYF. The CDR3 DNA sequence: TGTGCCAGCAGCCCCACAGGTCGAGCCTACGAGCAGTACTTC.

The chain employs TRBV14 and TRBJ2-1; TRBD1 matches 7 bases. Germline values: CDR1 SGHDN, CDR2 FVKESK. Trimming took 5 bases from V and 3 from J; bases not matched to a gene: 7. The CDR3 length is 15 residues. The CDR3 DNA reads as TGTGCCAGCAGCTTAGGGGGCGGACTCTACAATGAGCAGTTCTTC. It is translated as CASSLGGGLYNEQFF. The full variable domain, rest sourced from reference TRBV14 and TRBJ2-1, is EAGVTQFPSHSVIEKGQTVTLRCDPISGHDNLYWYRRVMGKEIKFLLHFVKESKQDESGMPNNRFLAERTGGTYSTLKVQPAELEDSGVYFCASSLGGGLYNEQFFGPGTRLTVL.

There are a few counts of this clone. V usage is TRBV11-1 and J usage is TRBJ2-7; 8 positions match TRBD1. The CDR3 totals 14 residues. The V and J ends lost 5 bases and 4 bases, in that order; junction bases with no gene match: 7. Germline-derived CDR1 and CDR2 are SGHAT and FQDESV (reference sequence). CDR3 sequence reads: CASSPWDRTYEQYF. CDR3 in DNA: TGTGCCAGCAGCCCATGGGACAGGACTTACGAGCAGTACTTC.

This clone was observed once. The genes are TRBV7-2 and TRBJ1-1; 10 nucleotides align to TRBD1. The CDR3 loop spans 15 amino acids. In germline, CDR1 is SGHTA, CDR2 FQGNSA. V dropped 5 bases and J dropped 6; count of bases not matched to a gene: 9. CDR3 nucleotides: TGTGCCAGCAGCCCCCGACAGGGGGCCAGCTCTGAAGCTTTCTTT. Residues: CASSPRQGASSEAFF.

The chain employs TRBV30 and TRBJ2-5; possible D gene TRBD1, 6 bases. V was pared by 5 bases and J by 2 bases, with 9 bases between. There are 12 residues in the CDR3. Germline assignment: CDR1 GTSNPN and CDR2 SVGIG (reference sequence). The CDR3 DNA is TGTGCCTGGGGGGGCAATCAAGAGACCCAGTACTTC. Amino acids: CAWGGNQETQYF.

The chain has TRBV18 and TRBJ1-1; D possibly corresponds to TRBD1 (6 bases). V gave up 3 bases and J gave up 4 bases, with 12 bases separating them. CDR3 length: 14 amino acids. Germline loops: CDR1 KGHSH, CDR2 LQKENI. Written as DNA, the CDR3 is TGTGCCAGCTCACCCCAGGGGAGGGGCACTGAAGCTTTCTTT. The encoded protein is CASSPQGRGTEAFF.